This entry lists 24 T cell receptor beta chains sequenced from one sample in a study of CD8 T cells in Susac syndrome. RNA, at about 0.5 to 1 ug, was reverse transcribed with random hexamers. From the immunoSEQ multiplex PCR reads, TCRdb called clonotypes with MiXCR, one entry per CDR3 protein. The table shows a few hundred thousand distinct CDR3 sequences, with 89% occurring only once. The material sequenced was CD8+ T cells from PBMCs. These receptors were collected from a human donor with multiple sclerosis.

This chain links TRBV11-2 with TRBJ1-1; a possible D gene is TRBD1 (5 bases). V was cut by 4 bases and J by 10 bases, with 13 bases left in between. From germline, CDR1 is SGHAT and CDR2 FQNNGV. The CDR3 has 12 amino acids. The CDR3 coding sequence is TGTGCCAGCAGCTCCGGACAAATTTTAGCTTTCTTT. This translates into CASSSGQILAFF.

V is TRBV12-3 or TRBV12-4 and J is TRBJ2-2; D is tentatively TRBD1 or TRBD2 (5 bases each). The CDR3 covers 15 residues. V lost 0 bases to trimming and J lost 5 bases, with 10 bases between them. The CDR3 spells CASSLAGERTGELFF. The CDR3 DNA sequence: TGTGCCAGCAGTTTAGCGGGGGAGCGTACCGGGGAGCTGTTTTTT.

This clonotype has only a few counts. The V and J genes are TRBV28 and TRBJ2-7, with TRBD1 identical over 10 bases. Per germline, CDR1 MDHEN and CDR2 SYDVKM. Trimming took 4 bases from V and 0 from J; bases not matched to a gene: 3. This CDR3 has 15 residues. This CDR3 is CASSSRDRGSYEQYF. As DNA, the CDR3 is TGTGCCAGCAGTTCCCGGGACAGGGGCTCCTACGAGCAGTACTTC. The full variable domain, its missing parts supplied by reference TRBV28 and TRBJ2-7, is DVKVTQSSRYLVKRTGEKVFLECVQDMDHENMFWYRQDPGLGLRLIYFSYDVKMKEKGDIPEGYSVSREKKERFSLILESASTNQTSMYLCASSSRDRGSYEQYFGPGTRLTVT.

This rearrangement joins TRBV12-3 or TRBV12-4 to TRBJ2-7, with 9 bases lining up with TRBD1. J lost 6 bases, V lost 7 bases, and 7 bases had no gene match. This CDR3 region has 13 residues. The DNA of the CDR3 is TGTGCCAGCACCCTTGGGACAGGGAGCGAGCAGTACTTC. Translation: CASTLGTGSEQYF.

J is TRBJ1-1 and V is TRBV28; TRBD1 aligns across 8 bases. J was trimmed by 3 bases and V by 5 bases; bases with no gene match: 8. The CDR3 is 15 residues long. Germline CDR1 MDHEN, CDR2 SYDVKM. The CDR3 nucleotides are TGTGCCAGCAGTCCCCGGACAGGGAGGGACACTGAAGCTTTCTTT. Its translation: CASSPRTGRDTEAFF.

The V and J genes are TRBV7-6 and TRBJ2-7; TRBD2 matches 7 bases. CDR1 and CDR2 (germline): SGHVS, FNYEAQ. Trimming removed 4 bases from V and 6 bases from J; junction bases left unmatched: 6. The CDR3 is made up of 13 amino acids. CDR3 sequence reads: CASSWGGLLEQYF. For the CDR3, the DNA is TGTGCCAGCAGCTGGGGGGGACTACTCGAGCAGTACTTC.

This chain links TRBV30 with TRBJ2-3; a weak D match, TRBD2 (5 bases). The CDR3 is 12 residues long. From germline, CDR1 is GTSNPN and CDR2 SVGIG (reference sequence). The V end lost 5 bases, the J end lost 2 bases, and 8 bases lay between the germline ends. CDR3 loop: CAWLDFTDTQYF. CDR3 nucleotide sequence: TGTGCCTGGCTGGACTTCACAGATACGCAGTATTTT.

The chain carries TRBV4-2 and TRBJ1-2; no firm D call. CDR1 and CDR2 (germline): LGHNA, YNFKEQ. With 5 bases removed from V and 4 bases from J, the gap between germline ends came to 11 bases. The CDR3 has 13 residues. The CDR3 is CASSDGGPYGYTF. CDR3 DNA: TGTGCCAGCAGCGACGGCGGACCCTATGGCTACACCTTC.

CDR3 bases: TGTGCCAGCAGCCTGGGACAGAAGGAAACTGGAAACACCATATATTTT. It translates to CASSLGQKETGNTIYF. The chain recombines TRBV6-1 with TRBJ1-3; 7 nucleotides agree with TRBD1. The CDR3 spans 16 residues. With V trimmed by 6 bases and J by 2 bases, 10 bases remained unmatched. Germline CDR1 MNHNS, CDR2 SASEGT.

The chain employs TRBV3-1 and TRBJ2-1, with D uncertain. The length of the CDR3 is 15 residues. Looked up from germline, CDR1 is LGHDT and CDR2 is YNNKEL (reference sequence). Trimming took off 1 base at V and 7 bases at J, with 14 bases between the two ends. This chain's CDR3 is CASSQVKDGQNEQFF. The DNA for the CDR3 is TGTGCCAGCAGCCAAGTCAAAGACGGCCAGAATGAGCAGTTCTTC.

V usage is TRBV5-1 and J usage is TRBJ2-1; 7 bases fit TRBD2. Germline values: CDR1 SGHRS, CDR2 YFSETQ. The CDR3 is 17 amino acids. V lost 2 bases and J lost 8; bases outside the gene matches: 16. The CDR3: CASSFPESSGRRDEQFF. The CDR3 nucleotides read TGCGCCAGCAGCTTCCCTGAATCTAGCGGCCGCAGGGATGAGCAGTTCTTC.

V and J are TRBV5-8 and TRBJ1-1; D not resolved. Germline V gene lookup returns CDR1 SGHTS and CDR2 YDEGEE. The CDR3 covers 12 residues. The germline V and J ends were trimmed by 2 bases and 3 bases, with 5 bases remaining between them. CDR3 coding DNA: TGTGCCAGCAGCTTTGTGGACACTGAAGCTTTCTTT. Its translation is CASSFVDTEAFF.

This rearrangement joins TRBV6-1 to TRBJ2-2; D is unresolved. The germline CDR1 and CDR2 sequences are MNHNS and SASEGT. V was clipped by 8 bases and J by 0 bases, with 10 bases between them. This CDR3 has 14 residues. Written as DNA, the CDR3 is TGTGCCAGCGCAATTCTGACGAACACCGGGGAGCTGTTTTTT. Translation gives CASAILTNTGELFF.

This chain joins TRBV19 and TRBJ1-5, with 9 nucleotides matching TRBD1. This CDR3 has 14 residues. The J segment lost 5 bases and the V segment lost 6 bases, leaving 5 bases of the junction unmatched. Looked up from germline, CDR1 is LNHDA and CDR2 is SQIVND (reference sequence). In nucleotides, the CDR3 is TGTGCCAGTAGGGGACAGGGTCCCCATCAGCCCCAGCATTTT. This codes for CASRGQGPHQPQHF. Supplemented by reference TRBV19 and TRBJ1-5, the full variable domain reads DGGITQSPKYLFRKEGQNVTLSCEQNLNHDAMYWYRQDPGQGLRLIYYSQIVNDFQKGDIAEGYSVSREKKESFPLTVTSAQKNPTAFYLCASRGQGPHQPQHFGDGTRLSIL.

The CDR3 sequence: CASSEGTGGMDEQYF. The CDR3, as DNA: TGTGCCAGCAGTGAAGGAACGGGAGGAATGGACGAGCAGTACTTC. The rearrangement joins TRBV6-1 to TRBJ2-7; TRBD2 matches at 7 bases. Germline V gene data show CDR1 as MNHNS and CDR2 as SASEGT. Trimming took 1 base from V and 5 from J; bases not matched to a gene: 8. The CDR3 runs 15 residues.

This chain joins TRBV12-3 or TRBV12-4 and TRBJ2-1; 11 nucleotides line up with TRBD1. The CDR3 has 18 amino acids. Trimming removed 2 bases from V and 8 bases from J; junction bases left unmatched: 14. The CDR3 region has the DNA TGTGCCAGCAGTTTAACCGCCACCGGGACAGGGGGGGTCGATGAGCAGTTCTTC. It translates to CASSLTATGTGGVDEQFF.

A single count supports this clonotype. V gene TRBV5-6 combines with J gene TRBJ2-7, with a tentative D call TRBD2 (5 bases). V was clipped by 0 bases and J by 2 bases, with 12 bases between them. The length of the CDR3 is 15 residues. Germline V lookup: CDR1 SGHDT, CDR2 YYEEEE. CDR3 in DNA: TGTGCCAGCAGCTTGGCCGGAGGCAGAGCCTACGAGCAGTACTTC. It translates to CASSLAGGRAYEQYF.

The chain employs TRBV5-4 and TRBJ2-6, with D possibly matching TRBD1 (6 bases). V lost 2 bases and J 4 bases, leaving 13 bases between the germline ends. The CDR3 spans 16 residues. Germline assignment: CDR1 SGHNT and CDR2 YYREEE (reference sequence). Here the CDR3 DNA reads TGTGCCAGCAGCTTATGGACAGTCTCGGGGGCCAACGTCCTGACTTTC. Encoded protein: CASSLWTVSGANVLTF.

This chain uses TRBV20-1 with TRBJ2-7; 13 bases match TRBD2. The germline V gene encodes CDR1 DFQATT and CDR2 SNEGSKA (reference sequence). Germline trimming cut 5 bases from V and 4 bases from J; bases unmatched to any gene: 2. There are 13 residues in the CDR3. The CDR3 sequence is CSAWTSGSYEQYF. The CDR3 DNA follows: TGCAGTGCTTGGACTAGCGGGAGTTACGAGCAGTACTTC.

In this sample, this clonotype turned up a few times. The chain employs TRBV28 and TRBJ2-7; 8 bases are a match to TRBD1. The CDR3 has 13 residues. V shed 5 bases and J 7 bases; nucleotides not matched to a gene: 7. CDR1 is MDHEN, CDR2 SYDVKM, per germline. The CDR3 DNA follows: TGTGCCAGCAGTCCGCAGGGGGCGGGGGAGCAGTACTTC. Protein sequence: CASSPQGAGEQYF.

V is TRBV27 and J is TRBJ2-1; 13 bases map to TRBD2. The CDR3 is 16 amino acids. CDR1 MNHEY and CDR2 SMNVEV come from the germline V gene (reference sequence). V was clipped by 4 bases and J by 5 bases; unmatched bases: 5. The CDR3 spells CASSSGTSGAHNEQFF. The CDR3 region has the DNA TGTGCCAGCAGTTCCGGGACTAGCGGGGCTCACAATGAGCAGTTCTTC.

V gene TRBV20-1 combines with J gene TRBJ2-7; D is unclear. The V gene's germline CDR1 is DFQATT and CDR2 SNEGSKA (reference sequence). This CDR3 comprises 12 residues. Between the trimmed V and J ends, which lost 0 bases and 3 bases, there was a span of 6 bases. The DNA for the CDR3 is TGCAGTGCTAGAGATCACCGCTACGAGCAGTACTTC. Translation: CSARDHRYEQYF.

V and J are TRBV3-1 and TRBJ1-2; D gene ambiguous. The CDR3 runs to 15 residues. CDR1 and CDR2 from the germline V gene are LGHDT and YNNKEL (reference sequence). V lost 2 bases, J lost 5 bases, and 15 bases lay in between. The CDR3 sequence is CASSQPLTTGYGYTF. CDR3 DNA sequence: TGTGCCAGCAGCCAACCCCTGACTACCGGGTATGGCTACACCTTC.

This rearrangement joins TRBV6-5 to TRBJ1-1, with 11 bases that match TRBD1. CDR1 is MNHEY, CDR2 SVGAGI, per germline. The CDR3 runs to 14 residues. Trimming removed 8 bases from V and 1 base from J; junction bases left unmatched: 3. The CDR3 loop is CASRGTGGNTEAFF. As DNA, the CDR3 is TGTGCCAGCCGTGGGACAGGGGGGAACACTGAAGCTTTCTTT.